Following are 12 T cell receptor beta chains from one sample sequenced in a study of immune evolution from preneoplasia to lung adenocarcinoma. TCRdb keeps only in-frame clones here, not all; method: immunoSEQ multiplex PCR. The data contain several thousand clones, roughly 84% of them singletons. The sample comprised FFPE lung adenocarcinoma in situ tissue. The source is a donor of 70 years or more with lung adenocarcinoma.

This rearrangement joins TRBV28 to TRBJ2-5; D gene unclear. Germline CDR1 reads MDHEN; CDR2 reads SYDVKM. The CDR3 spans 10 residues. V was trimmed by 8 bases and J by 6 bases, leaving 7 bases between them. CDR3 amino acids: CASGQQTQYF. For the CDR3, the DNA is TGTGCCAGCGGCCAGCAGACCCAGTACTTC.

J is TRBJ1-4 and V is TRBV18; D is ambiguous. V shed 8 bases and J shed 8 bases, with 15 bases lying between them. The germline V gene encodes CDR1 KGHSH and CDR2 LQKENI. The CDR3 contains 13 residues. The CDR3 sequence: CASSRSREEKLFF. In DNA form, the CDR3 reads TGTGCCAGCAGTAGGAGCCGCGAGGAAAAACTGTTTTTT. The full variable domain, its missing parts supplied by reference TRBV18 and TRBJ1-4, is NAGVMQNPRHLVRRRGQEARLRCSPMKGHSHVYWYRQLPEEGLKFMVYLQKENIIDESGMPKERFSAEFPKEGPSILRIQQVVRGDSAAYFCASSRSREEKLFFGSGTQLSVL.

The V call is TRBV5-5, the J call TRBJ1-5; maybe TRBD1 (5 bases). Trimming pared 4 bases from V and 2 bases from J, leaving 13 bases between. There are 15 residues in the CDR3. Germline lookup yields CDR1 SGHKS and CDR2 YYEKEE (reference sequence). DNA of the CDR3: TGTGCCAGCAGCCCGGGGACTGGTGGCAATCAGCCCCAGCATTTT. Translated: CASSPGTGGNQPQHF.

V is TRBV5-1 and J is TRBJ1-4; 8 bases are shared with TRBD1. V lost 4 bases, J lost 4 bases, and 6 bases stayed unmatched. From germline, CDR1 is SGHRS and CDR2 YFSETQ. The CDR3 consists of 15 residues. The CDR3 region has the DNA TGCGCCAGCAGCAGGACAGGGCAGGGTAATGAAAAACTGTTTTTT. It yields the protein CASSRTGQGNEKLFF.

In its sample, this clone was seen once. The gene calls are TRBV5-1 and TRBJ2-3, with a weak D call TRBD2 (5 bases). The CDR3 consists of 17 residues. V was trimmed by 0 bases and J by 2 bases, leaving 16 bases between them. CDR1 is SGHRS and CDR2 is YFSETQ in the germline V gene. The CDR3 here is CASSLARLSALTDTQYF. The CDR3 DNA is TGCGCCAGCAGCTTGGCGCGACTATCGGCCCTCACAGATACGCAGTATTTT.

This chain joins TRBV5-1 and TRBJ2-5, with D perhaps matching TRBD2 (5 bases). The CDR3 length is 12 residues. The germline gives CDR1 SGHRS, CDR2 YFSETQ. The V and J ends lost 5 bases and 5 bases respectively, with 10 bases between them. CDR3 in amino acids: CASRRDGETQYF. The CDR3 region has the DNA TGCGCCAGCAGACGGGATGGGGAGACCCAGTACTTC.

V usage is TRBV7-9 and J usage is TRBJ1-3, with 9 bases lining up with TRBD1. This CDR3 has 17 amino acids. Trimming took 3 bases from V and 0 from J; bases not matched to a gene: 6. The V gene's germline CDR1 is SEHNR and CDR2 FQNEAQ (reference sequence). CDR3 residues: CASSLGQGSFSGNTIYF. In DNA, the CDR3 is TGTGCCAGCAGCTTGGGACAGGGTTCCTTCTCTGGAAACACCATATATTTT. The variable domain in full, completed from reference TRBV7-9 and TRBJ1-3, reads DTGVSQNPRHKITKRGQNVTFRCDPISEHNRLYWYRQTLGQGPEFLTYFQNEAQLEKSRLLSDRFSAERPKGSFSTLEIQRTEQGDSAMYLCASSLGQGSFSGNTIYFGEGSWLTVV.

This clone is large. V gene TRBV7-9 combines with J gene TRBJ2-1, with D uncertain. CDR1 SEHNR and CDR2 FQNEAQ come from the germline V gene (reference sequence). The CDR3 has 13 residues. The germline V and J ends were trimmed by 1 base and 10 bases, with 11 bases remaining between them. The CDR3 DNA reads TGTGCCAGCAGCTTAGTTGGGGTGGCAGAGCAGTTCTTC. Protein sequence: CASSLVGVAEQFF.

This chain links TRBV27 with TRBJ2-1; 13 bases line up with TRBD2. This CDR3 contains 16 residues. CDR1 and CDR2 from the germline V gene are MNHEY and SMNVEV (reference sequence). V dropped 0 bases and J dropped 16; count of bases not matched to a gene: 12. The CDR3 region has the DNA TGTGCCAGCAGTTTATCGTGGACTAGCGGGAGCACTCCATCATTCTTC. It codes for CASSLSWTSGSTPSFF.

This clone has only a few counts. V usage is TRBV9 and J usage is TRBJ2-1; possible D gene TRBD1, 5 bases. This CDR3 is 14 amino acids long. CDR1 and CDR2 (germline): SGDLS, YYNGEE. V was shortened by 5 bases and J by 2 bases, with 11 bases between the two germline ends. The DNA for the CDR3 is TGTGCCAGCAGTTCGGACAACACCTACAATGAGCAGTTCTTC. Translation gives CASSSDNTYNEQFF. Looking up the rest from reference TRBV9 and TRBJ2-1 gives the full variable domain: DSGVTQTPKHLITATGQRVTLRCSPRSGDLSVYWYQQSLDQGLQFLIQYYNGEERAKGNILERFSAQQFPDLHSELNLSSLELGDSALYFCASSSDNTYNEQFFGPGTRLTVL.

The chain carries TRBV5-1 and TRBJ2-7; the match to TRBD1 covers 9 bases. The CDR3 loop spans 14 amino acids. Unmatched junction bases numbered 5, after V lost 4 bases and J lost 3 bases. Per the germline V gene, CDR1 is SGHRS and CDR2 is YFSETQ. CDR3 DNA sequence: TGCGCCAGCAGCCATGGACAGGGGAACTACGAGCAGTACTTC. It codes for CASSHGQGNYEQYF.

The CDR3: CASSEVAGGAYEQYF. The DNA of the CDR3 is TGCGCCAGCAGTGAGGTGGCGGGAGGAGCTTACGAGCAGTACTTC. This rearrangement joins TRBV10-2 to TRBJ2-7, with 8 bases identical to TRBD2. CDR3 length equals 15 residues. V lost 2 bases and J lost 4; bases outside the gene matches: 7. Germline V gene sequence: CDR1 WSHSY, CDR2 SAAADI.